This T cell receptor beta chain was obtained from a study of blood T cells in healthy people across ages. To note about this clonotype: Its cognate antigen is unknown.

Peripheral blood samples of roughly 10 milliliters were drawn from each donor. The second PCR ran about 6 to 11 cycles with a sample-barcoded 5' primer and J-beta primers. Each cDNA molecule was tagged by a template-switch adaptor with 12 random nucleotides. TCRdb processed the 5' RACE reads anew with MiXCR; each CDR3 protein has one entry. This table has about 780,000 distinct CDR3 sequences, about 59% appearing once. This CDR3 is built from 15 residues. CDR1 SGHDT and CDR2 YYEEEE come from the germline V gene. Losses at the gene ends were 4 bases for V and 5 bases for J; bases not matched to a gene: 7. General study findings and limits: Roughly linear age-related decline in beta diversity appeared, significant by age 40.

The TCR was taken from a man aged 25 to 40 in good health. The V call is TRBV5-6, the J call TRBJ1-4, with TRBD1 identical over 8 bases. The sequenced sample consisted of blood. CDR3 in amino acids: CASSGNRGGNEKLFF. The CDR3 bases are TGTGCCAGCAGCGGAAACAGGGGGGGGAATGAAAAACTGTTTTTT.